Listed below are T cell receptor beta chains from one sample, sequenced in a study of OX40 agonist ivuxolimab in advanced cancers. Sequencing used immunoSEQ multiplex PCR; TCRdb keeps in-frame clones, though not all of them. Of some 99,000 clones in the sample, 90% are singletons; the top ten hold 1.5% to 2%. Sequencing used CD4+ or CD8+ T cells sorted from blood, obtained in a trial of the OX40 agonist ivuxolimab. The source is an adult with an advanced solid tumor such as melanoma, head and neck, liver or kidney cancer. The CDR3 runs from the conserved cysteine through the conserved F or W. Part of the rows lack a size; the others show once, few, many or a class for expanded clones.

>-|TRBV5-1|TRBJ2-5
CASSPQAHRGETQYF
>-|TRBV6-6|TRBJ2-7
CASSLGQGYYEQYF
>-|TRBV10-3|TRBJ2-3
CAISESGQGLAADTQYF
>once|TRBV7-9|TRBJ2-2
CASSAAGVLDTGELFF
>-|TRBV14|TRBJ2-1
CASSRSGNEQFF
>-|TRBV20-1|TRBJ2-7
CSLTGAGEQYF
>-|TRBV29-1|TRBJ1-2
CSVEDGGGYTF
>-|TRBV4-2|TRBJ2-3
CASSQVGSFDTQYF
>-|TRBV2|TRBJ2-6
CASYARGRAGANVLTF
>-|TRBV29-1|TRBJ2-3
CSVDSTDTQYF
>once|TRBV19|TRBJ1-4
CASSIGRARGNDEKLFF
>once|TRBV7-2|TRBJ1-5
CASSDHRERPQHF
>-|TRBV5-1|TRBJ1-2
CASSLDDRGQYGYTF
>once|TRBV5-4|TRBJ2-3
CASSPGEEGSTDTQYF
>-|TRBV7-2|TRBJ2-2
CASRFQGSTGELFF
>-|TRBV30|TRBJ2-3
CAWSVTGGGSTDTQYF
>-|TRBV6-5|TRBJ2-3
CASSSGGLGEDTQYF
>few|TRBV15|TRBJ1-5
CATSSESTFPQPQHF
>-|TRBV27|TRBJ2-2
CASRTSGVNTGELFF
>once|TRBV5-1|TRBJ2-1
CASFPDRAYNEQFF
>-|TRBV10-2|TRBJ1-1
CASSRGIDTEAFF
>once|TRBV10-1|TRBJ1-4
CASSDYWGKLFF
>many|TRBV28|TRBJ1-5
CASSLATSRGGQPQHF
>once|TRBV18|TRBJ2-5
CASSPRSPSGETQYF
>-|TRBV12-1|TRBJ2-1
CASSPGLADYNEQFF
>-|TRBV6-1|TRBJ1-5
CASSRNDREAWPQHF
>-|TRBV7-8|TRBJ2-7
CASSLGGSLAYEQYF
>-|TRBV19|TRBJ2-3
CASSIRPPPSTDTQYF
>-|TRBV5-4|TRBJ2-1
CASTEDRGRNEQFF
>-|TRBV19|TRBJ2-1
CATSKRTGTGNEQFF
>-|TRBV4-2|TRBJ1-2
CASSLYPGQGDYGYTF
>-|TRBV9|TRBJ2-3
CASSATNQASDTQYF
>-|TRBV10-3|TRBJ1-4
CAIAGDRNEKLFF
>few|TRBV4-2|TRBJ1-1
CASSQDRPMNTEAFF
>-|TRBV7-9|TRBJ2-6
CASSLAVGVSNTRVLTF
>-|TRBV6-1|TRBJ1-1
CASSDHGQPSNTEAFF
>-|TRBV28|TRBJ2-1
CASVKRNEQFF
>-|TRBV10-3|TRBJ2-5
CAISESRGLETQYF
>-|TRBV7-9|TRBJ1-5
CASSYGGTGREGNQPQHF
>few|TRBV11-2|TRBJ1-2
CASSSPGTVYGYTF
>-|TRBV5-6|TRBJ2-3
CASSLNTDTQYF
>once|TRBV30|TRBJ1-2
CAWSVQAGDYGYTF
>-|TRBV19|TRBJ1-2
CASSIEVAGGYTF
>-|TRBV28|TRBJ2-1
CASTTVWNTGTSGSEPYNEQFF
>-|TRBV6-5|TRBJ1-1
CSHRGREAFF
>-|TRBV30|TRBJ2-1
CAWSVFTGDRGNEQFF
>-|TRBV29-1|TRBJ1-4
CSVGGTGNNEKLFF